The TCR beta chain under discussion was sequenced for a study of blood T cell repertoires in COVID-19 (dated by TCRdb to the early 2020s). Study-wide context: Samples from collaborators originated in the United States, Italy and Spain and spanned both the acute and convalescent phases of COVID-19. The prospective study material was composed of cDNA or gDNA derived from T cells, B-cell-depleted T cells, or PBMCs. The dataset comprised deeply sampled blood TCRbeta repertoires from subjects exposed to, actively infected with, or recovered from COVID-19. The repertoires were released in a freely available public database intended as a resource for research on the immune response to SARS-CoV-2. The samples were drawn from two sources: the first 160 participants of the ongoing ImmuneRACE study, and over 950 subjects contributed by 6 global collaborators. Nearly every sample came with metadata listing a de-identified subject ID, COVID-19 status, age in years and sex. Where available, HLA class I and class II types were obtained from metadata supplied by the sample provider rather than from assay-based typing. Study-wide conclusions, independent of this receptor: Clinical and demographic metadata were provided uncurated, with the amount varying by source and participant.

The immunoSEQ Assay, a bias-controlled multiplex PCR, was used to amplify TCRbeta CDR3 regions from genomic DNA. As for the authors' bioinformatics: Nucleated cell counts per sample were estimated from amplification of reference gene primers within the assay. To quantify the absolute abundance of each unique TCRbeta CDR3 rearrangement, sequence reads were collapsed and filtered. For each sample, productive Simpson clonality was calculated as the square root of Simpson's diversity index over productive rearrangements. TCRdb took over this immuneACCESS table, retaining in-frame rearrangements with V and J assigned. Such tables are incomplete; in checked studies, under half of the missing clones stem from an unresolved V gene, and the remainder is unexplained. V and J calls and clone size are given by that table; D and trimming were obtained from the DNA. Recorded for this sample are around 86,000 clones; around 84% of them occurred a single time. The top ten clonotypes cover roughly 40% of the sample.

Collaborating institutions collected whole blood in K2EDTA tubes following their own protocols. For TCRbeta analysis, collaborators shipped samples as frozen whole blood, isolated PBMCs, or DNA extracted from either of those sample types. With regard to this clone: Which antigen it targets is not known. Per-nucleotide qualities are absent, and no much larger clonotype sits a single base away.

The CDR3 numbers 14 residues from cysteine through phenylalanine. Only the CDR3 DNA is retained, 42 bases long and in frame from the first base. V trim: 6 bases; J trim: 6 bases; unmatched bases: 6. As encoded in the germline V gene, CDR1 is MDHEN while CDR2 is SYDVKM. This clonotype was sampled from an older man with acute or convalescent COVID-19. Sequencing was carried out using peripheral blood. This chain joins TRBV28 to TRBJ2-2; 8 nucleotides in the junction match TRBD1. CDR3 protein: CASSVQGAAGELFF. The bases are TGTGCCAGCAGCGTCCAGGGGGCCGCCGGGGAGCTGTTTTTT.